Shown below are 17 T cell receptor beta chains from a single sample sequenced in a study of T-cell memory formation after mild COVID-19. TCRdb re-called the 5' RACE reads through MiXCR, storing one row per CDR3 protein. Among some 64,000 distinct CDR3 sequences listed, about a tenth were seen once. Sample: PBMCs or a T cell subset sorted from them (not recorded which). The source of these receptors is a man aged 18-30 years who had mild COVID-19 (a few samples of this study predate the infection). Cell type and time point are not known.

This clonotype was found a few times. V usage is TRBV28 and J usage is TRBJ2-1; D gene ambiguous. Germline lookup yields CDR1 MDHEN and CDR2 SYDVKM. The V end was cut by 5 bases, the J end by 10 bases, with 15 bases between. The CDR3 covers 13 residues. This CDR3 is CASSATSHGEQFF. CDR3 sequence (DNA): TGTGCCAGCAGTGCGACTTCTCACGGCGAGCAGTTCTTC.

The chain joins TRBV7-9 to TRBJ1-2, with D hard to call. Trimming took 4 bases from V and 8 from J, leaving 11 bases between them. The germline gives CDR1 SEHNR, CDR2 FQNEAQ (reference sequence). CDR3 length: 12 residues. The CDR3 nucleotides read TGTGCCAGCAGCTCAGACGAGACAGGCTACACCTTC. It codes for CASSSDETGYTF.

The chain joins TRBV5-1 to TRBJ2-3, with unresolved D. Trimming took off 9 bases at V and 0 bases at J, with 14 bases between the two ends. Germline V CDR1 and CDR2: SGHRS, YFSETQ. This CDR3 has 14 residues. The CDR3 nucleotides are TGCGCCACCGCCGAACAGCAAAGCACAGATACGCAGTATTTT. This encodes CATAEQQSTDTQYF.

In this sample, this clonotype turned up a few times. The CDR3 is CSVEDHRGFGEQFF. The DNA of the CDR3 is TGCAGCGTTGAAGATCATCGGGGTTTCGGTGAGCAGTTCTTC. J is TRBJ2-1 and V is TRBV29-1, with D perhaps TRBD2 (5 bases). Germline V gene sequence: CDR1 SQVTM, CDR2 ANQGSEA. The CDR3 is 14 residues long. V lost 0 bases to trimming and J lost 9 bases, with 15 bases between them.

This chain uses TRBV7-2 with TRBJ2-5, with D possibly being TRBD2 (5 bases). Germline V CDR1 and CDR2: SGHTA, FQGNSA. The CDR3 has 13 residues. V was pared by 3 bases and J by 4 bases, with 9 bases between. CDR3 protein: CASSLLAPETQYF. In nucleotides, the CDR3 is TGTGCCAGCAGCTTGCTAGCCCCAGAGACCCAGTACTTC.

In this sample, this clonotype turned up a few times. V gene TRBV5-1 combines with J gene TRBJ2-5, with 11 nucleotides matching TRBD2. Germline loops: CDR1 SGHRS, CDR2 YFSETQ. CDR3 length equals 16 residues. V was clipped by 2 bases and J by 0 bases; unmatched bases: 3. The CDR3 bases are TGCGCCAGCAGCTTAGGGACTAGCGGCTACCAAGAGACCCAGTACTTC. This encodes CASSLGTSGYQETQYF. Based on the CDR3 plus reference TRBV5-1 and TRBJ2-5, the full variable domain is KAGVTQTPRYLIKTRGQQVTLSCSPISGHRSVSWYQQTPGQGLQFLFEYFSETQRNKGNFPGRFSGRQFSNSRSEMNVSTLELGDSALYLCASSLGTSGYQETQYFGPGTRLLVL.

There are a few counts of this clonotype. The chain links TRBV11-2 to TRBJ2-3; 7 bases agree with TRBD2. From germline, CDR1 is SGHAT and CDR2 FQNNGV. The CDR3 is 15 residues long. V lost 3 bases, J lost 2 bases, and 5 bases stayed unmatched. CDR3 region: CASSLRGINTDTQYF. The CDR3 DNA follows: TGTGCCAGCAGCTTGCGGGGGATTAACACAGATACGCAGTATTTT.

By proportion, this clonotype is medium-sized. The chain combines TRBV5-1 with TRBJ2-7; tentatively, D is TRBD1 or TRBD2 (5 bases each). The germline CDR1 and CDR2 sequences are SGHRS and YFSETQ. Deletions cut 1 base from V and 1 base from J, with 12 bases between. The CDR3 has 15 amino acids. This CDR3 is CASSLQPGGSYEQYV. CDR3 DNA sequence: TGCGCCAGCAGCTTGCAGCCTGGGGGTTCCTACGAGCAGTACGTC.

This chain joins TRBV6-2 or TRBV6-3 and TRBJ1-1; weak D call: TRBD1 (6 bases). CDR3 size: 15 residues. V gave up 4 bases and J gave up 3 bases, with 15 bases separating them. Germline V CDR1 and CDR2: MNHEY, SVGEGT. The CDR3 DNA follows: TGTGCCAGCAGTTCGGGACACACGACGGACACTGAAGCTTTCTTT. Translation: CASSSGHTTDTEAFF.

This clonotype was counted between two and nine times. The chain carries TRBV6-5 and TRBJ2-7, with 7 nucleotides matching TRBD2. Germline CDR1 reads MNHEY; CDR2 reads SVGAGI. J lost 2 bases, V lost 4 bases, and 5 bases had no gene match. CDR3 length: 14 amino acids. Here the CDR3 reads CASSSIRGAYEQYV. The CDR3 nucleotides read TGTGCCAGCAGTTCCATACGGGGGGCCTACGAGCAGTACGTC.

This clonotype was detected many times. The rearrangement joins TRBV5-1 to TRBJ2-3; 8 nucleotides line up with TRBD1. The V gene's germline CDR1 is SGHRS and CDR2 YFSETQ. This CDR3 has 12 residues. The junction had 0 bases not matched to a gene; V was cut back by 5 bases and J by 4 bases. Written as DNA, the CDR3 is TGCGCCAGCAGACAGGGGGCAGATACGCAGTATTTT. This translates into CASRQGADTQYF.

The chain employs TRBV5-5 and TRBJ2-7; TRBD1 matches 9 bases. CDR3 length: 14 residues. Germline lookup yields CDR1 SGHKS and CDR2 YYEKEE (reference sequence). V trimming: 0 bases; J trimming: 6 bases; junction bases outside the gene matches: 4. The CDR3 DNA sequence: TGTGCCAGCAGCTTGGGGACAGGGGTAGGCGAGCAGTACTTC. Encoded protein: CASSLGTGVGEQYF.

The chain couples TRBV5-4 to TRBJ2-3; D possibly corresponds to TRBD2 (6 bases). The length of the CDR3 is 14 residues. Germline CDR1 reads SGHNT; CDR2 reads YYREEE (reference sequence). V lost 3 bases and J 5 bases, leaving 13 bases between the germline ends. This CDR3 reads CASSSGGAIDTQYF. The CDR3 DNA reads TGTGCCAGCAGCTCCGGAGGGGCCATAGATACGCAGTATTTT.

DNA of the CDR3: TGTGCCTGGGAGGTGCGGGGCAGTCTTCGAAACACCATATATTTT. This codes for CAWEVRGSLRNTIYF. The chain couples TRBV30 to TRBJ1-3, with TRBD1 as a possible D gene (5 bases). Trimming pared 5 bases from V and 5 bases from J, leaving 19 bases between. The CDR3 is made up of 15 amino acids. Germline V gives CDR1 GTSNPN, CDR2 SVGIG (reference sequence).

The chain links TRBV5-1 to TRBJ1-1; possible D gene TRBD1, 5 bases. This CDR3 comprises 15 residues. Trimming removed 0 bases at V and 1 base at J, with 10 bases between. The V gene's germline CDR1 is SGHRS and CDR2 YFSETQ. CDR3 nucleotides: TGCGCCAGCAGCTTGGAGTCCGACAGGAACACTGAAGCTTTCTTT. As protein: CASSLESDRNTEAFF. Variable domain in full (rest from reference TRBV5-1 and TRBJ1-1): KAGVTQTPRYLIKTRGQQVTLSCSPISGHRSVSWYQQTPGQGLQFLFEYFSETQRNKGNFPGRFSGRQFSNSRSEMNVSTLELGDSALYLCASSLESDRNTEAFFGQGTRLTVV.

This clonotype was observed at least ten times. V usage is TRBV20-1 and J usage is TRBJ2-3; 8 bases agree with TRBD2. The V gene end was trimmed by 6 bases and the J gene end by 0 bases; junction bases not matched to a gene: 5. CDR1 and CDR2 from the germline V gene are DFQATT and SNEGSKA (reference sequence). CDR3 length: 14 amino acids. CDR3 sequence: CSAHRGGSTDTQYF. The CDR3 bases are TGCAGTGCCCACCGCGGGGGGAGCACAGATACGCAGTATTTT.

This clonotype was observed a few times. The chain is built from TRBV18 and TRBJ2-7; D uncertain. Germline lookup yields CDR1 KGHSH and CDR2 LQKENI. The germline V and J ends were trimmed by 3 bases and 6 bases, with 3 bases remaining between them. CDR3 length equals 10 residues. The chain's CDR3 is CASSPPEQYV. Written as DNA, the CDR3 is TGTGCCAGCTCACCGCCCGAGCAGTACGTC.